This TCR beta chain comes out of a study of CD8 T cells in ankylosing spondylitis. One entry per CDR3 protein, called by TCRdb with MiXCR from the 5' RACE reads. The sample carries some 450,000 distinct CDR3 sequences, 17% recorded once. The study's findings and limits: Ankylosing spondylitis blood appeared to be characterized by a TCR beta motif of under 10 highly homologous variants.

This CDR3 comprises 16 residues. CDR1 is LGHNA and CDR2 is YNFKEQ in the germline V gene. Trimming took 0 bases from V and 3 from J, leaving 12 bases between them. Worth noting for this clonotype: Its antigen is not identified.

The receptor was derived from a male donor with ankylosing spondylitis. Specimen: blood, either unsorted or a sorted T cell fraction (not recorded which). The V gene is TRBV4-2, the J gene TRBJ1-5; the D is unclear. As DNA, the CDR3 is TGTGCCAGCAGCCAAGATCTAGGGCAGTTCAATCAGCCCCAGCATTTT. Residues: CASSQDLGQFNQPQHF.